A single sample is the source of the 27 T cell receptor beta chains below, sequenced in a study of T cell clones after liver transplantation. Profiling relied on immunoSEQ multiplex PCR, and the TCRdb table lists in-frame clones only, not all of them. The table lists tens of thousands of clones, 80% to 95% of them singletons, with over 0.9% in the top ten. This sample comprised CD4+ T cells from blood, obtained approximately 26 months after liver transplant. These receptors were collected from a human patient who received a liver transplant. Some T cells may be provided by the graft donor.

The chain couples TRBV7-3 to TRBJ2-1; the D call may be TRBD1 or TRBD2 (5 bases each). V shed 2 bases and J shed 8 bases, with 10 bases lying between them. The CDR3 extends over 13 amino acids. Germline V gene sequence: CDR1 SGHTA, CDR2 FQGTGA. In nucleotides, the CDR3 is TGTGCCAGCAGCTTAGTTCGGGACGATGAGCAGTTCTTC. The encoded protein is CASSLVRDDEQFF.

The chain employs TRBV29-1 and TRBJ2-7; perhaps D is TRBD1 or TRBD2 (5 bases each). This CDR3 is built from 14 residues. V lost 1 base and J 1 base, leaving 11 bases between the germline ends. Germline values: CDR1 SQVTM, CDR2 ANQGSEA. The CDR3 is CSVEGDGHSYEQYF. For the CDR3, the DNA is TGCAGCGTTGAAGGGGACGGTCATTCCTACGAGCAGTACTTC.

This clone has just a few counts. V gene TRBV6-5 combines with J gene TRBJ1-2, with D uncertain. The CDR3 is made up of 14 amino acids. The V end lost 0 bases, the J end lost 4 bases, and 9 bases lay between the germline ends. Germline CDR1 and CDR2: MNHEY and SVGAGI. The CDR3 is CASSYSKGSYGYTF. DNA of the CDR3: TGTGCCAGCAGTTACTCGAAGGGAAGCTATGGCTACACCTTC.

This chain connects TRBV10-2 to TRBJ2-5; tentative D call: TRBD2 (6 bases). The CDR3 has 14 residues. Trimming left V 2 bases short and J 1 base short, with 8 bases between. The germline V gene has CDR1 WSHSY and CDR2 SAAADI. CDR3 bases: TGCGCCAGCAGTGAGAGGACTACCCAAGAGACCCAGTACTTC. This translates into CASSERTTQETQYF.

The chain couples TRBV5-1 to TRBJ2-5, with TRBD2 identical over 8 bases. Per the germline V gene, CDR1 is SGHRS and CDR2 is YFSETQ. CDR3 length equals 17 residues. After removal of 0 bases from V and 5 bases from J, the junction contained 12 bases not matched to a gene. The CDR3 sequence is CASSLVLSGNSVETQYF. In DNA form, the CDR3 reads TGCGCCAGCAGCTTGGTTCTTAGCGGGAATTCCGTCGAGACCCAGTACTTC.

The chain joins TRBV7-9 to TRBJ2-1, with 8 bases fitting TRBD2. This CDR3 is 16 amino acids long. Germline loops: CDR1 SEHNR, CDR2 FQNEAQ (reference sequence). V was clipped by 2 bases and J by 3 bases; unmatched bases: 6. The CDR3 DNA reads as TGTGCCAGCAGCTTATTGTCGGCGGGAGGCTACAATGAGCAGTTCTTC. Protein sequence: CASSLLSAGGYNEQFF.

The chain uses TRBV6-5 and TRBJ2-1; 9 positions match TRBD2. This CDR3 is 15 amino acids long. The germline CDR1 and CDR2 sequences are MNHEY and SVGAGI. Trimming cost V 6 bases and J 5 bases; bases outside gene matches: 8. The CDR3 loop reads CASRPAGGGNNEQFF. CDR3 nucleotide sequence: TGTGCCAGCAGACCCGCGGGAGGGGGGAACAATGAGCAGTTCTTC.

The chain is built from TRBV5-4 and TRBJ2-5; tentatively, D is TRBD1 or TRBD2 (5 bases each). The CDR3 extends over 14 amino acids. V lost 0 bases, J lost 3 bases, and 9 bases lay in between. Germline V gives CDR1 SGHNT, CDR2 YYREEE (reference sequence). The CDR3 nucleotides are TGTGCCAGCAGCTTGGAACTGGGGGAAGAGACCCAGTACTTC. Translating gives CASSLELGEETQYF.

The CDR3 loop is CASSQGSNNEQFF. In DNA, the CDR3 is TGTGCCAGCAGCCAAGGTTCCAACAATGAGCAGTTCTTC. The chain has TRBV14 and TRBJ2-1, with unresolved D. This CDR3 spans 13 amino acids. CDR1 is SGHDN and CDR2 is FVKESK in the germline V gene. Trimming took off 1 base at V and 5 bases at J, with 6 bases between the two ends.

CDR3 bases: TGTGCCAGCAGTTACGACTCGGGACAGAACTACAATGAGCAGTTCTTC. Residues: CASSYDSGQNYNEQFF. The chain joins TRBV6-5 to TRBJ2-1, with 7 bases fitting TRBD1. Trimming took 2 bases from V and 3 from J; bases not matched to a gene: 7. Germline V lookup: CDR1 MNHEY, CDR2 SVGAGI. CDR3 size: 16 residues.

The V call is TRBV14, the J call TRBJ2-2; D unclear. Germline lookup yields CDR1 SGHDN and CDR2 FVKESK. The V gene lost 3 bases and the J gene lost 5 bases, with 16 bases spanning the gap. This CDR3 is built from 16 residues. CDR3 loop: CASSHLGTSGTGELFF. CDR3 DNA: TGTGCCAGCAGCCACTTAGGAACGTCCGGAACCGGGGAGCTGTTTTTT.

This clone showed up just once. The chain couples TRBV5-6 to TRBJ2-5, with 7 bases aligning to TRBD2. Per germline, CDR1 SGHDT and CDR2 YYEEEE. The V gene end was trimmed by 1 base and the J gene end by 1 base; junction bases not matched to a gene: 7. The CDR3 spans 16 residues. The CDR3 region has the DNA TGTGCCAGCAGCTTGTTTTGGCTAGCGGTCCAAGAGACCCAGTACTTC. Residues: CASSLFWLAVQETQYF. Complete variable domain (other parts from reference TRBV5-6 and TRBJ2-5): DAGVTQSPTHLIKTRGQQVTLRCSPKSGHDTVSWYQQALGQGPQFIFQYYEEEERQRGNFPDRFSGHQFPNYSSELNVNALLLGDSALYLCASSLFWLAVQETQYFGPGTRLLVL.

The chain employs TRBV7-9 and TRBJ2-5, with TRBD1 as a possible D gene (6 bases). The CDR3 extends over 17 amino acids. Trimming cost V 1 base and J 4 bases, with 19 bases left between them. The V gene's germline CDR1 is SEHNR and CDR2 FQNEAQ (reference sequence). CDR3 residues: CASSLGDGTPGGETQYF. The CDR3 nucleotides are TGTGCCAGCAGCTTAGGAGACGGGACACCGGGTGGAGAGACCCAGTACTTC.

This chain uses TRBV30 with TRBJ1-1, with TRBD1 matching 8 bases. V lost 7 bases and J lost 2; bases outside the gene matches: 6. Germline V gene sequence: CDR1 GTSNPN, CDR2 SVGIG (reference sequence). The CDR3 runs to 13 residues. The CDR3 sequence is CASRQGLNTEAFF. The CDR3 DNA sequence: TGTGCCTCCCGACAGGGGCTCAACACTGAAGCTTTCTTT.

V usage is TRBV19 and J usage is TRBJ2-3; the D is unclear. The V and J ends lost 4 bases and 1 base respectively, with 9 bases between them. CDR1 is LNHDA, CDR2 SQIVND, per germline (reference sequence). This CDR3 has 14 residues. CDR3: CASSRAERTDTQYF. The DNA for the CDR3 is TGTGCCAGTAGTAGGGCGGAACGCACAGATACGCAGTATTTT.

The CDR3 region has the DNA TGTGCCAGCAGTTATGTCGTCAGGGGACCCGAGCAGTACTTC. This encodes CASSYVVRGPEQYF. This chain uses TRBV6-5 with TRBJ2-7, with D perhaps matching TRBD1 (6 bases). This CDR3 has 14 residues. V was cut by 3 bases and J by 6 bases, with 15 bases left in between. Germline CDR1 is MNHEY and CDR2 is SVGAGI.

This chain joins TRBV10-3 and TRBJ1-5; 7 nucleotides line up with TRBD1. The CDR3 is made up of 12 amino acids. CDR1 ENHRY and CDR2 SYGVKD come from the germline V gene. The J segment lost 5 bases and the V segment lost 10 bases, leaving 5 bases of the junction unmatched. CDR3 DNA sequence: TGTGCCACTTCTCAGGGGGATCAGCCCCAGCATTTT. Residues: CATSQGDQPQHF.

J is TRBJ1-3 and V is TRBV2; D might be TRBD1 (6 bases). Germline CDR1 reads SNHLY; CDR2 reads FYNNEI. The CDR3 is 14 residues long. The V end lost 6 bases, the J end lost 0 bases, and 9 bases lay between the germline ends. CDR3 in amino acids: CASRLRGSGNTIYF. The DNA of the CDR3 is TGTGCCAGCAGGCTCAGGGGCTCTGGAAACACCATATATTTT.

This chain links TRBV4-1 with TRBJ2-7; 8 bases agree with TRBD1. J gave up 6 bases and V 3 bases, and 7 bases lay outside the gene matches. The CDR3 is 14 amino acids. Germline-derived CDR1 and CDR2 are MGHRA and YSYEKL. CDR3 DNA: TGCGCCAGCAGCCAGGGGCAGGGGGCGGGCGAGCAGTACTTC. Its translation: CASSQGQGAGEQYF.

This clone was observed a handful of times. Other nucleotide sequences in the sample specify the same CDR3. The chain carries TRBV4-2 and TRBJ1-6; D is unclear. V was trimmed by 0 bases and J by 5 bases, leaving 5 bases between them. The CDR3 is 14 amino acids. Germline CDR1 and CDR2: LGHNA and YNFKEQ. In DNA, the CDR3 is TGTGCCAGCAGCCAAGATACAAATAATTCACCCCTCCACTTT. Protein sequence: CASSQDTNNSPLHF.

The gene calls are TRBV19 and TRBJ2-1; 7 nucleotides agree with TRBD1. The trim removed 8 bases at V and 6 bases at J, leaving 13 bases unmatched. This CDR3 has 15 residues. Germline-derived CDR1 and CDR2 are LNHDA and SQIVND (reference sequence). The CDR3 DNA sequence: TGTGCCAGTTCTACAGGGGAAGTGAATCGCAATGAGCAGTTCTTC. Amino acids: CASSTGEVNRNEQFF.

V and J are TRBV7-9 and TRBJ2-5; 10 bases fit TRBD2. The CDR3 runs to 14 residues. Germline CDR1 reads SEHNR; CDR2 reads FQNEAQ (reference sequence). V lost 5 bases, J lost 4 bases, and 4 bases stayed unmatched. CDR3 amino acids: CASSGRTSGETQYF. The CDR3 nucleotides read TGTGCCAGCAGCGGACGGACTAGCGGAGAGACCCAGTACTTC.

The J gene is TRBJ2-3, the V gene TRBV6-1; D is unclear. The CDR3 consists of 12 residues. The ends were cut back, 6 bases at V and 4 bases at J, with 8 bases in the middle. Germline V CDR1 and CDR2: MNHNS, SASEGT. In DNA, the CDR3 is TGTGCCAGCAGGTATAACTCAGATACGCAGTATTTT. The encoded protein is CASRYNSDTQYF.

The chain uses TRBV5-1 and TRBJ1-4, with 7 bases that match TRBD1. The CDR3 consists of 14 residues. V was pared by 0 bases and J by 7 bases, with 3 bases of the junction left unmatched. The germline V gene encodes CDR1 SGHRS and CDR2 YFSETQ. CDR3 bases: TGCGCCAGCAGCTTGGTAGCAGGGGGTGAAAAACTGTTTTTT. As protein: CASSLVAGGEKLFF.

The CDR3 loop reads CASSSPGGSQDEQFF. The CDR3 DNA follows: TGTGCCAGCAGCTCCCCTGGCGGGAGCCAGGATGAGCAGTTCTTC. The chain links TRBV28 to TRBJ2-1, with 7 bases that match TRBD2. There are 15 residues in the CDR3. Germline V gene data show CDR1 as MDHEN and CDR2 as SYDVKM. The V segment lost 6 bases and the J segment 8 bases; nucleotides outside the gene matches: 13.

The CDR3: CASSQSKGGPYGYTF. The CDR3 DNA reads as TGTGCCAGCAGCCAATCAAAGGGGGGGCCATATGGCTACACCTTC. This chain links TRBV7-2 with TRBJ1-2; D may be TRBD1 (6 bases). CDR1 and CDR2 from the germline V gene are SGHTA and FQGNSA. CDR3 length: 15 residues. Trimming took 5 bases from V and 5 from J, leaving 18 bases between them.

The chain has TRBV12-5 and TRBJ2-7; D is unclear. CDR3 length equals 11 residues. Trimming pared 6 bases from V and 7 bases from J, leaving 10 bases between. Per the germline V gene, CDR1 is LGHNT and CDR2 is FRNRAP. The CDR3 loop reads CASGRWQEQYF. CDR3 DNA: TGTGCTAGTGGCCGCTGGCAGGAGCAGTACTTC. The full variable domain, rest sourced from reference TRBV12-5 and TRBJ2-7, is DARVTQTPRHKVTEMGQEVTMRCQPILGHNTVFWYRQTMMQGLELLAYFRNRAPLDDSGMPKDRFSAEMPDATLATLKIQPSEPRDSAVYFCASGRWQEQYFGPGTRLTVT.